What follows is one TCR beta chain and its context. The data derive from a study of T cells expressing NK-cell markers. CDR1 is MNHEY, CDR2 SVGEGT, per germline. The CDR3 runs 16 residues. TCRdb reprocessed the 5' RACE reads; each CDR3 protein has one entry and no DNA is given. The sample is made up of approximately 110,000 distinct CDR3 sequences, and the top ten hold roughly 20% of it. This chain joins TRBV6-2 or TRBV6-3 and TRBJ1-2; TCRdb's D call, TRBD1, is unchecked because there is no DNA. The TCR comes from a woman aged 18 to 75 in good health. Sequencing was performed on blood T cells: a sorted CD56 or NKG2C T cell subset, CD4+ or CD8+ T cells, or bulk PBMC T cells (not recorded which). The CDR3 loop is CASSPLQGTVNYGYTF.